These 17 T cell receptor beta chains were all obtained from the same sample, sequenced in a study of OX40 agonist ivuxolimab in advanced cancers. Produced via immunoSEQ multiplex PCR; TCRdb's table is partial and in-frame only. The data contain roughly 40,000 clones, around 87% of them singletons. The input for sequencing was CD4+ or CD8+ T cells sorted from blood, taken in a trial of the OX40 agonist ivuxolimab. These receptors were obtained from an adult with an advanced solid tumor such as melanoma, head and neck, liver or kidney cancer.

V gene TRBV7-2 combines with J gene TRBJ1-3, with no clear D. Germline-derived CDR1 and CDR2 are SGHTA and FQGNSA. Trimming stripped 1 base from V and 0 bases from J, with 10 bases between. The CDR3 is made up of 16 amino acids. The CDR3 reads CASSLGRARSGNTIYF. In nucleotides, the CDR3 is TGTGCCAGCAGCTTAGGGCGGGCCCGCTCTGGAAACACCATATATTTT. Complete variable domain (other parts from reference TRBV7-2 and TRBJ1-3): GAGVSQSPSNKVTEKGKDVELRCDPISGHTALYWYRQSLGQGLEFLIYFQGNSAPDKSGLPSDRFSAERTGGSVSTLTIQRTQQEDSAVYLCASSLGRARSGNTIYFGEGSWLTVV.

CDR3 DNA sequence: TGTGCCAGCTCACAGGACAGGGAGGACGGCTACACCTTC. This sequence encodes CASSQDREDGYTF. V gene TRBV18 combines with J gene TRBJ1-2; 8 nucleotides line up with TRBD1. Losses at the gene ends were 4 bases for V and 8 bases for J; bases not matched to a gene: 6. The CDR3 has 13 amino acids. Germline-derived CDR1 and CDR2 are KGHSH and LQKENI.

The gene calls are TRBV6-5 and TRBJ2-1; 9 bases align to TRBD2. This CDR3 contains 15 residues. V shed 0 bases and J 7 bases; nucleotides not matched to a gene: 4. Per the germline V gene, CDR1 is MNHEY and CDR2 is SVGAGI. The CDR3 spells CASSYSRLAGNEQFF. In DNA, the CDR3 is TGTGCCAGCAGTTACTCGCGGCTAGCGGGAAATGAGCAGTTCTTC.

The V call is TRBV19, the J call TRBJ2-7; possibly TRBD2 for D (6 bases). This CDR3 comprises 15 residues. The germline V gene encodes CDR1 LNHDA and CDR2 SQIVND (reference sequence). The V end lost 1 base, the J end lost 3 bases, and 13 bases lay between the germline ends. DNA of the CDR3: TGTGCCAGTAGTATAGGCTCGTTGGGAGGCTACGAGCAGTACTTC. It encodes CASSIGSLGGYEQYF.

This rearrangement joins TRBV30 to TRBJ2-5; D is unresolved. The CDR3 spans 12 residues. CDR1 and CDR2 (germline): GTSNPN, SVGIG (reference sequence). V was trimmed by 0 bases and J by 1 base, leaving 3 bases between them. Here the CDR3 DNA reads TGTGCCTGGAGTGTTGGCCAAGAGACCCAGTACTTC. This encodes CAWSVGQETQYF.

The chain combines TRBV2 with TRBJ2-5; D is perhaps TRBD1 or TRBD2 (5 bases each). The germline gives CDR1 SNHLY, CDR2 FYNNEI. Trimming removed 4 bases from V and 3 bases from J, with 15 bases in between. The CDR3 extends over 15 amino acids. In DNA, the CDR3 is TGTGCCAGCAGTGTGGGGGTGACCCTTAAAGAGACCCAGTACTTC. It specifies CASSVGVTLKETQYF.

J is TRBJ1-1 and V is TRBV30; D is uncertain. The V gene lost 2 bases and the J gene lost 6 bases, with 10 bases spanning the gap. Germline CDR1 is GTSNPN and CDR2 is SVGIG (reference sequence). This CDR3 has 12 residues. The CDR3 DNA reads as TGTGCCTGGAGTCGAGGTTCGGCTGAAGCTTTCTTT. This sequence encodes CAWSRGSAEAFF.

The rearrangement uses TRBV6-1 and TRBJ2-3; D is uncertain. The CDR3 sequence is 13 residues long. Trimming stripped 1 base from V and 5 bases from J, with 7 bases between. Germline V gene data show CDR1 as MNHNS and CDR2 as SASEGT. The CDR3 spells CASSEVNRDTQYF. CDR3 DNA sequence: TGTGCCAGCAGTGAAGTCAACAGAGATACGCAGTATTTT.

This clone was recorded once. The chain combines TRBV2 with TRBJ2-5, with a weak D call TRBD1 (5 bases). This CDR3 is 13 amino acids long. Germline V lookup: CDR1 SNHLY, CDR2 FYNNEI. V lost 2 bases to trimming and J lost 3 bases, with 7 bases between them. DNA for the CDR3: TGTGCCAGCAGTGAAAGGGGTGAAGAGACCCAGTACTTC. It yields the protein CASSERGEETQYF.

The chain recombines TRBV25-1 with TRBJ2-7, with a weak D call TRBD1 (5 bases). Trimming removed 3 bases from V and 4 bases from J, with 13 bases in between. CDR3 length: 14 residues. From germline, CDR1 is MGHDK and CDR2 SYGVNS. The CDR3 loop reads CASSDANRQYEQYF. The CDR3 bases are TGTGCCAGCAGTGATGCGAACAGGCAATACGAGCAGTACTTC.

The rearrangement links TRBV19 to TRBJ1-4, with 8 bases lining up with TRBD1. Germline trimming cut 4 bases from V and 10 bases from J; bases unmatched to any gene: 11. The CDR3 covers 15 residues. Germline CDR1 reads LNHDA; CDR2 reads SQIVND (reference sequence). CDR3 coding DNA: TGTGCCAGTAGTACAGGACAGGGAGGCCTTGGAAAACTGTTTTTT. Translated: CASSTGQGGLGKLFF.

V and J are TRBV28 and TRBJ2-2; D is ambiguous. The germline gives CDR1 MDHEN, CDR2 SYDVKM. Between the trimmed V and J ends, which lost 2 bases and 1 base, there was a span of 2 bases. The CDR3 consists of 13 residues. The CDR3 coding sequence is TGTGCCAGCAGTTTACAGAACACCGGGGAGCTGTTTTTT. It encodes CASSLQNTGELFF.

The chain is built from TRBV6-1 and TRBJ2-7; 10 positions match TRBD2. CDR1 MNHNS and CDR2 SASEGT come from the germline V gene. The CDR3 totals 14 residues. V gave up 7 bases and J gave up 4 bases; unmatched junction bases: 7. The CDR3 is CASTGLAGVYEQYF. The CDR3 DNA follows: TGTGCCAGCACAGGGCTAGCGGGAGTTTACGAGCAGTACTTC.

The chain uses TRBV19 and TRBJ2-3; 9 nucleotides align to TRBD2. The ends lost 7 bases at V and 3 bases at J; junction bases unmatched: 8. This CDR3 region has 15 residues. CDR1 is LNHDA, CDR2 SQIVND, per germline (reference sequence). CDR3 sequence: CASNERGDRTDTQYF. The CDR3 bases are TGTGCCAGTAATGAGCGGGGGGACAGAACAGATACGCAGTATTTT. Based on the CDR3 plus reference TRBV19 and TRBJ2-3, the full variable domain is DGGITQSPKYLFRKEGQNVTLSCEQNLNHDAMYWYRQDPGQGLRLIYYSQIVNDFQKGDIAEGYSVSREKKESFPLTVTSAQKNPTAFYLCASNERGDRTDTQYFGPGTRLTVL.

The chain employs TRBV10-2 and TRBJ2-3; D is perhaps TRBD2 (8 bases). V was trimmed by 7 bases and J by 1 base, leaving 15 bases between them. Germline CDR1 reads WSHSY; CDR2 reads SAAADI. The CDR3 consists of 15 residues. Written as DNA, the CDR3 is TGCGCCAGCACTCAGGGGGGACTAGGCACAGATACGCAGTATTTT. Its translation: CASTQGGLGTDTQYF.

The gene calls are TRBV5-1 and TRBJ1-4; D is unclear. The CDR3 runs 13 residues. Trimming took off 0 bases at V and 7 bases at J, with 7 bases between the two ends. Germline V gene lookup returns CDR1 SGHRS and CDR2 YFSETQ. The CDR3 loop reads CASSLEWGEKLFF. DNA for the CDR3: TGCGCCAGCAGCTTGGAATGGGGTGAAAAACTGTTTTTT.

The chain has TRBV30 and TRBJ2-7, with TRBD2 matching 11 bases. This CDR3 contains 14 residues. V lost 0 bases and J lost 3; bases outside the gene matches: 1. The germline gives CDR1 GTSNPN, CDR2 SVGIG (reference sequence). The CDR3, as DNA: TGTGCCTGGAGTGTACTAGCGGGAGTCTACGAGCAGTACTTC. Translation gives CAWSVLAGVYEQYF.